The next 27 T cell receptor beta chains were all read from a single sample in a study of cytomegalovirus exposure and HLA in healthy donors. Both 60 Vbeta primers and 13 Jbeta primers went into the PCR. The repertoire was sequenced with immunoSEQ multiplex PCR; TCRdb's copy has only in-frame clones and lacks some. The sample includes approximately 200,000 clones, 60% to 85% of them seen just once. Material for sequencing was PBMCs. The receptors were gathered from a girl aged 5-17 years in good health and CMV-seropositive.

V is TRBV4-3 and J is TRBJ2-2; tentatively, D is TRBD2 (6 bases). Germline lookup yields CDR1 LGHNA and CDR2 YSLEER. V lost 0 bases and J lost 2, with 10 bases in between. There are 16 residues in the CDR3. CDR3 loop: CASSQEVGGNTGELFF. The CDR3, as DNA: TGCGCCAGCAGCCAAGAAGTCGGGGGAAACACCGGGGAGCTGTTTTTT.

The V call is TRBV5-1, the J call TRBJ2-5, with 8 bases that match TRBD2. V gave up 0 bases and J gave up 2 bases; unmatched junction bases: 3. Germline lookup yields CDR1 SGHRS and CDR2 YFSETQ. This CDR3 comprises 15 residues. The CDR3 DNA is TGCGCCAGCAGCTTGGCCCCTAGCGGGCAAGAGACCCAGTACTTC. It encodes CASSLAPSGQETQYF.

The J gene is TRBJ1-5, the V gene TRBV29-1; no clear D. Germline assignment: CDR1 SQVTM and CDR2 ANQGSEA. CDR3 size: 12 residues. Between the trimmed V and J ends, which lost 6 bases and 0 bases, there was a span of 6 bases. The CDR3 reads CSVGDSNQPQHF. DNA for the CDR3: TGCAGCGTCGGGGATAGCAATCAGCCCCAGCATTTT.

The chain employs TRBV4-3 and TRBJ2-3; 11 nucleotides line up with TRBD2. The germline V gene encodes CDR1 LGHNA and CDR2 YSLEER. The trim removed 4 bases at V and 5 bases at J, leaving 11 bases unmatched. The CDR3 runs 17 residues. The CDR3 sequence: CASSPYSTSGVGDTQYF. The CDR3 DNA is TGCGCCAGCAGCCCTTACTCGACTAGCGGGGTTGGAGATACGCAGTATTTT.

The V and J genes are TRBV10-3 and TRBJ1-4; the match to TRBD1 covers 9 bases. V shed 8 bases and J 14 bases; nucleotides not matched to a gene: 15. Germline CDR1 reads ENHRY; CDR2 reads SYGVKD. The CDR3 consists of 14 residues. CDR3 bases: TGTGCCATCGCCCCGGGACAGGGAGGGCTGAGGCTGTTTTTT. Amino acid sequence: CAIAPGQGGLRLFF.

The chain recombines TRBV6-1 with TRBJ2-7, with D possibly being TRBD2 (5 bases). Germline V gene sequence: CDR1 MNHNS, CDR2 SASEGT. The CDR3 loop spans 17 amino acids. Trimming pared 1 base from V and 3 bases from J, leaving 19 bases between. The CDR3 nucleotides read TGTGCCAGCAGTGAAGTTCGTAACAAGCGGCGACTCTACGAGCAGTACTTC. This encodes CASSEVRNKRRLYEQYF.

The chain joins TRBV15 to TRBJ2-7, with 9 bases fitting TRBD1. CDR1 is LNHNV and CDR2 is YYDKDF in the germline V gene (reference sequence). The CDR3 totals 15 residues. V dropped 5 bases and J dropped 2; count of bases not matched to a gene: 7. CDR3 amino acids: CATSPWTGATYEQYF. DNA for the CDR3: TGTGCCACCAGCCCATGGACAGGGGCAACCTACGAGCAGTACTTC.

V is TRBV18 and J is TRBJ2-3; 12 nucleotides line up with TRBD2. This CDR3 is 20 amino acids long. Germline CDR1 KGHSH, CDR2 LQKENI. Trimming cost V 0 bases and J 9 bases; bases outside gene matches: 19. The CDR3 spells CASSPPLAGGPISTISTQYF. In nucleotides, the CDR3 is TGTGCCAGCTCACCACCGCTAGCGGGGGGGCCTATCTCAACTATATCCACGCAGTATTTT.

A few counts support this clone. The gene calls are TRBV10-2 and TRBJ2-3; 12 bases fit TRBD2. V lost 2 bases, J lost 5 bases, and 2 bases stayed unmatched. The CDR3 covers 15 residues. The germline CDR1 and CDR2 sequences are WSHSY and SAAADI. The CDR3 bases are TGCGCCAGCAGTGAGACTAGCGGGGGGCTAGATACGCAGTATTTT. Residues: CASSETSGGLDTQYF.

The genes are TRBV6-6 and TRBJ2-1, with TRBD1 matching 8 bases. Germline loops: CDR1 MNHNY, CDR2 SVGAGI (reference sequence). This CDR3 comprises 15 residues. The trim removed 8 bases at V and 4 bases at J, leaving 10 bases unmatched. The CDR3 loop is CASGRGTGPYNEQFF. The CDR3 DNA reads as TGTGCCAGCGGAAGAGGGACAGGACCATACAATGAGCAGTTCTTC.

This clone appeared a single time. The chain has TRBV6-1 and TRBJ1-5; tentatively, D is TRBD1 (5 bases). Trimming left V 2 bases short and J 3 bases short, with 11 bases between. The CDR3 loop spans 15 amino acids. Germline CDR1 reads MNHNS; CDR2 reads SASEGT. The CDR3 DNA is TGTGCCAGCAGTGAACAGGGTGGCTCCAATCAGCCCCAGCATTTT. As protein: CASSEQGGSNQPQHF.

The rearrangement joins TRBV2 to TRBJ2-1; D might be TRBD2 (5 bases). Germline CDR1 SNHLY, CDR2 FYNNEI. The CDR3 is 14 residues long. V lost 6 bases and J lost 4, with 13 bases in between. CDR3 nucleotides: TGTGCCAGCAGGGACTTGGCAGATTACAATGAGCAGTTCTTC. Its translation is CASRDLADYNEQFF.

This clone was picked up a small number of times. V gene TRBV11-3 combines with J gene TRBJ2-1, with 8 bases that match TRBD2. The V and J ends lost 0 bases and 9 bases, in that order; junction bases with no gene match: 10. Germline V gene data show CDR1 as SGHNT and CDR2 as YENEEA. The CDR3 spans 16 residues. CDR3 loop: CASSLDPGGAEGEQFF. In DNA, the CDR3 is TGTGCCAGCAGCTTAGATCCCGGGGGGGCCGAGGGTGAGCAGTTCTTC.

This chain uses TRBV6-5 with TRBJ2-7; 8 nucleotides match TRBD2. CDR3 size: 15 residues. Trimming cost V 6 bases and J 3 bases; bases outside gene matches: 10. Germline V gives CDR1 MNHEY, CDR2 SVGAGI. CDR3 residues: CASSRSGGNLYEQYF. The CDR3, as DNA: TGTGCCAGCAGCCGGAGCGGGGGCAACCTCTACGAGCAGTACTTC.

The chain's CDR3 is CAWSVRPPGVYGYTF. The CDR3 coding sequence is TGTGCCTGGAGTGTACGGCCCCCAGGTGTTTATGGCTACACCTTC. The rearrangement joins TRBV30 to TRBJ1-2, with unresolved D. This CDR3 has 15 residues. Trimming took 0 bases from V and 5 from J, leaving 16 bases between them. CDR1 GTSNPN and CDR2 SVGIG come from the germline V gene (reference sequence).

V usage is TRBV10-2 and J usage is TRBJ1-1, with no clear D. Trimming removed 8 bases at V and 1 base at J, with 14 bases between. From germline, CDR1 is WSHSY and CDR2 SAAADI. The CDR3 contains 14 residues. The CDR3 DNA follows: TGCGCCAGCTCCCTCCCGCCAGAGAACACTGAAGCTTTCTTT. This translates into CASSLPPENTEAFF.

The chain employs TRBV7-8 and TRBJ1-2; 11 bases match TRBD1. CDR1 and CDR2 (germline): SGHVS, FQNEAQ. V was clipped by 1 base and J by 4 bases; unmatched bases: 2. The CDR3 is 15 residues long. As DNA, the CDR3 is TGTGCCAGCAGCTTAGGGACAGGGGGCACCTATGGCTACACCTTC. Its translation is CASSLGTGGTYGYTF.

V is TRBV18 and J is TRBJ2-3, with 11 bases fitting TRBD2. The J segment lost 3 bases and the V segment lost 2 bases, leaving 7 bases of the junction unmatched. The germline gives CDR1 KGHSH, CDR2 LQKENI. The CDR3 is 17 residues long. The DNA of the CDR3 is TGTGCCAGCTCACCAGTTACACTAGCGGGGGCTACAGATACGCAGTATTTT. Its translation: CASSPVTLAGATDTQYF.

The gene calls are TRBV6-4 and TRBJ1-5; tentatively, D is TRBD1 (5 bases). The CDR3 contains 13 residues. The V gene lost 6 bases and the J gene lost 6 bases, with 12 bases spanning the gap. CDR1 and CDR2 (germline): MRHNA, SNTAGT. CDR3 in amino acids: CASSPDSFQPQHF. DNA for the CDR3: TGTGCCAGCAGCCCCGACAGCTTTCAGCCCCAGCATTTT.

This chain uses TRBV7-2 with TRBJ2-1; 8 positions match TRBD2. Losses at the gene ends were 5 bases for V and 7 bases for J; bases not matched to a gene: 13. CDR3 size: 16 residues. CDR1 is SGHTA and CDR2 is FQGNSA in the germline V gene. This CDR3 is CASSPGWHSGANEQFF. CDR3 nucleotides: TGTGCCAGCAGCCCAGGCTGGCATAGCGGGGCTAATGAGCAGTTCTTC.

CDR3 region: CASSQEGGGVEKLFF. The CDR3 bases are TGCGCCAGCAGCCAAGAAGGTGGGGGGGTGGAAAAACTGTTTTTT. This chain uses TRBV4-3 with TRBJ1-4, with a tentative D call TRBD1 (5 bases). Germline values: CDR1 LGHNA, CDR2 YSLEER. The CDR3 loop spans 15 amino acids. V was clipped by 0 bases and J by 8 bases, with 13 bases between them.

V and J are TRBV6-5 and TRBJ2-3; D gene ambiguous. CDR1 is MNHEY, CDR2 SVGAGI, per germline. Trimming shortened V by 0 bases and J by 2 bases, and 9 bases separated the two germline ends. This CDR3 contains 15 residues. The CDR3 is CASSYSIRYTDTQYF. The CDR3 DNA reads TGTGCCAGCAGTTACTCGATTCGGTACACAGATACGCAGTATTTT.

The gene calls are TRBV7-9 and TRBJ2-7; D not certain. V was cut by 4 bases and J by 3 bases, with 16 bases left in between. Per germline, CDR1 SEHNR and CDR2 FQNEAQ (reference sequence). The CDR3 contains 15 residues. The CDR3 coding sequence is TGTGCCAGCAGCTCCCCGAGTTTTATCGACTACGAGCAGTACTTC. Its translation is CASSSPSFIDYEQYF.

This clone occurred a few times. The chain carries TRBV10-3 and TRBJ2-7; a weak D match, TRBD2 (6 bases). Germline V gene data show CDR1 as ENHRY and CDR2 as SYGVKD. CDR3 length: 13 amino acids. The germline V and J ends were trimmed by 3 bases and 8 bases, with 14 bases remaining between them. CDR3 sequence reads: CAISDNPSAQQYF. The CDR3 region has the DNA TGTGCCATCAGTGACAATCCTAGCGCGCAGCAGTACTTC.

The V gene is TRBV7-2, the J gene TRBJ1-2; D might be TRBD1 (6 bases). The CDR3 is 16 amino acids. CDR1 and CDR2 (germline): SGHTA, FQGNSA. V was cut by 5 bases and J by 11 bases, with 27 bases left in between. DNA for the CDR3: TGTGCCAGCAGCCTCACGGTCGTGGACAGTCCGCAGTCGTACACCTTC. Encoded protein: CASSLTVVDSPQSYTF. The full variable domain, completed using reference TRBV7-2 and TRBJ1-2, is GAGVSQSPSNKVTEKGKDVELRCDPISGHTALYWYRQSLGQGLEFLIYFQGNSAPDKSGLPSDRFSAERTGGSVSTLTIQRTQQEDSAVYLCASSLTVVDSPQSYTFGSGTRLTVV.

This rearrangement joins TRBV6-5 to TRBJ1-2; D remains unclear. V was trimmed by 2 bases and J by 2 bases, leaving 6 bases between them. The CDR3 length is 13 residues. The germline CDR1 and CDR2 sequences are MNHEY and SVGAGI. The CDR3 bases are TGTGCCAGCAGTTACGTCCAAAACTATGGCTACACCTTC. Amino acid sequence: CASSYVQNYGYTF.

This sequence joins TRBV7-2 and TRBJ2-7; D gene ambiguous. The CDR3 extends over 19 amino acids. CDR1 SGHTA and CDR2 FQGNSA come from the germline V gene. Deletions cut 4 bases from V and 5 bases from J, with 30 bases between. In DNA, the CDR3 is TGTGCCAGCAGCTCTGGGCCCCTCCACTTCCTGACAAGCTTCGACGAGCAGTACTTC. It is translated as CASSSGPLHFLTSFDEQYF.